These 19 T cell receptor beta chains were sequenced from one sample in a study of blood T cell repertoires in COVID-19. Produced via immunoSEQ multiplex PCR; TCRdb's table is partial and in-frame only. The table lists about 240,000 clones, approximately 82% of them singletons. The material sequenced was peripheral blood. The receptor set was obtained from a woman between 18 and 29 years old with acute or convalescent COVID-19.

The J gene is TRBJ2-1, the V gene TRBV19; TRBD1 agrees at 8 bases. This CDR3 has 15 residues. CDR1 is LNHDA, CDR2 SQIVND, per germline (reference sequence). The V and J ends lost 8 bases and 0 bases, in that order; junction bases with no gene match: 6. CDR3 residues: CASGLDRGSYNEQFF. The CDR3 DNA sequence: TGTGCCAGTGGCCTAGACAGGGGCTCCTACAATGAGCAGTTCTTC.

The chain uses TRBV27 and TRBJ2-7; the match to TRBD2 covers 8 bases. CDR1 and CDR2 (germline): MNHEY, SMNVEV (reference sequence). Trimming took 3 bases from V and 7 from J; bases not matched to a gene: 14. There are 16 residues in the CDR3. Here the CDR3 reads CASSLVVAGGPREQYF. For the CDR3, the DNA is TGTGCCAGCAGTTTGGTGGTTGCGGGAGGCCCTCGGGAGCAGTACTTC.

The chain employs TRBV7-2 and TRBJ2-7, with unresolved D. This CDR3 contains 13 residues. V gave up 2 bases and J gave up 7 bases, with 12 bases separating them. Germline values: CDR1 SGHTA, CDR2 FQGNSA. DNA for the CDR3: TGTGCCAGCAGCTTACAGCCGGAGTTGGAGCAGTACTTC. It encodes CASSLQPELEQYF.

The chain employs TRBV18 and TRBJ2-5; TRBD1 agrees at 7 bases. Germline lookup yields CDR1 KGHSH and CDR2 LQKENI. V dropped 3 bases and J dropped 0; count of bases not matched to a gene: 13. The CDR3 is 18 amino acids. The chain's CDR3 is CASSPYRGMTGNQETQYF. For the CDR3, the DNA is TGTGCCAGCTCACCTTACCGAGGTATGACAGGGAACCAAGAGACCCAGTACTTC.

The chain employs TRBV5-1 and TRBJ1-2, with D possibly being TRBD1 (5 bases). Trimming removed 0 bases at V and 6 bases at J, with 12 bases between. The germline V gene encodes CDR1 SGHRS and CDR2 YFSETQ. The CDR3 covers 14 residues. CDR3 protein: CASSLDTGRDGYTF. CDR3 nucleotides: TGCGCCAGCAGCTTGGATACAGGAAGGGATGGCTACACCTTC.

This chain connects TRBV5-5 to TRBJ2-7; 8 nucleotides align to TRBD1. The CDR3 has 14 amino acids. Germline values: CDR1 SGHKS, CDR2 YYEKEE (reference sequence). J was trimmed by 1 base and V by 4 bases; bases with no gene match: 4. The CDR3 loop is CASSLQGASYEQYF. DNA of the CDR3: TGTGCCAGCAGCCTTCAGGGGGCGTCCTACGAGCAGTACTTC.

The chain uses TRBV14 and TRBJ2-3; D gene ambiguous. The CDR3 runs 14 residues. Germline V CDR1 and CDR2: SGHDN, FVKESK. V lost 2 bases, J lost 6 bases, and 12 bases lay in between. This CDR3 is CASSQHPISDTQYF. CDR3 sequence (DNA): TGTGCCAGCAGCCAACACCCGATTAGTGATACGCAGTATTTT.

The genes are TRBV9 and TRBJ2-1, with 10 bases that match TRBD2. CDR3 size: 19 residues. CDR1 and CDR2 from the germline V gene are SGDLS and YYNGEE. The J segment lost 2 bases and the V segment lost 4 bases, leaving 15 bases of the junction unmatched. Here the CDR3 DNA reads TGTGCCAGCAGCCCCCGTCGCTTAGCGGGAGGAGGCCCCTACAATGAGCAGTTCTTC. Residues: CASSPRRLAGGGPYNEQFF.

The gene calls are TRBV7-9 and TRBJ2-3, with 11 bases matching TRBD2. J was trimmed by 14 bases and V by 1 base; bases with no gene match: 5. CDR3 length: 13 residues. Germline CDR1 is SEHNR and CDR2 is FQNEAQ (reference sequence). The CDR3 here is CASSLDPSGRLYF. Here the CDR3 DNA reads TGTGCCAGCAGCTTAGACCCTAGCGGGAGGCTGTATTTT.

The V gene is TRBV5-6, the J gene TRBJ1-2, with a weak D call TRBD1 (6 bases). The CDR3 spans 13 residues. V was shortened by 5 bases and J by 6 bases, with 14 bases between the two germline ends. The germline V gene encodes CDR1 SGHDT and CDR2 YYEEEE. The CDR3 region has the DNA TGTGCCAGCAGTCCTACAGGGCTCGATGGCTACACCTTC. Translating it yields CASSPTGLDGYTF.

V and J are TRBV21-1 and TRBJ2-1; the table's D call TRBD2 went unverified against the DNA. TRBV21-1 is noted as a pseudogene. The CDR3 contains 19 residues. DNA for the CDR3: TGTGCCAGCAGCAAAGGAGCCCTCATCCCTAGCGCCTCCTACAATGAGCAGTTCTTC. It translates to CASSKGALIPSASYNEQFF.

The chain has TRBV12-5 and TRBJ2-5; 7 bases agree with TRBD2. With 5 bases clipped from V and 3 bases from J, the junction kept 9 bases outside the gene matches. This CDR3 spans 15 amino acids. CDR1 is LGHNT and CDR2 is FRNRAP in the germline V gene. CDR3 protein: CASGPGLVSEETQYF. The CDR3 region has the DNA TGTGCTAGTGGTCCAGGACTAGTCTCCGAAGAGACCCAGTACTTC.

V gene TRBV4-1 combines with J gene TRBJ2-1; 10 bases match TRBD1. Germline assignment: CDR1 MGHRA and CDR2 YSYEKL. V lost 0 bases to trimming and J lost 2 bases; unmatched junction nucleotides: 4. This CDR3 has 17 amino acids. CDR3 sequence reads: CASSQDFGTGAYNEQFF. The DNA of the CDR3 is TGCGCCAGCAGCCAAGACTTTGGGACAGGGGCCTACAATGAGCAGTTCTTC.

As DNA, the CDR3 is TGTGCCAGTAGTCCGCTGTATCTGGAGACTGAAGCTTTCTTT. Protein product: CASSPLYLETEAFF. The chain recombines TRBV19 with TRBJ1-1; D gene unclear. V dropped 5 bases and J dropped 5 bases, with 15 bases sitting between them. Germline CDR1 and CDR2: LNHDA and SQIVND (reference sequence). The CDR3 length is 14 residues.

J is TRBJ1-4 and V is TRBV30, with no clear D. The length of the CDR3 is 13 residues. Germline lookup yields CDR1 GTSNPN and CDR2 SVGIG (reference sequence). Trimming left V 2 bases short and J 4 bases short, with 8 bases between. Here the CDR3 reads CAWSRGSNEKLFF. The CDR3 region has the DNA TGTGCCTGGAGTCGGGGTAGTAATGAAAAACTGTTTTTT. Looking up the rest from reference TRBV30 and TRBJ1-4 gives the full variable domain: SQTIHQWPATLVQPVGSPLSLECTVEGTSNPNLYWYRQAAGRGLQLLFYSVGIGQISSEVPQNLSASRPQDRQFILSSKKLLLSDSGFYLCAWSRGSNEKLFFGSGTQLSVL.

The chain recombines TRBV19 with TRBJ1-1, with D possibly TRBD1 on 6 matching bases. CDR3 length: 14 residues. Germline CDR1 and CDR2: LNHDA and SQIVND (reference sequence). Trimming took 4 bases from V and 4 from J, leaving 13 bases between them. This CDR3 reads CASSTRRGVTEAFF. The CDR3 DNA sequence: TGTGCCAGTAGTACCCGCAGGGGTGTCACTGAAGCTTTCTTT.

The count of this clone is one. The chain has TRBV6-5 and TRBJ1-1; 10 nucleotides match TRBD1. This CDR3 region has 16 residues. Losses at the gene ends were 4 bases for V and 0 bases for J; bases not matched to a gene: 5. CDR1 and CDR2 (germline): MNHEY, SVGAGI. CDR3 sequence: CASSSKTGGLNTEAFF. The CDR3 coding sequence is TGTGCCAGCAGTTCGAAGACAGGGGGCCTGAACACTGAAGCTTTCTTT.

The chain combines TRBV14 with TRBJ1-6; 10 positions match TRBD1. With V trimmed by 4 bases and J by 9 bases, 3 bases remained unmatched. This CDR3 comprises 14 residues. Per germline, CDR1 SGHDN and CDR2 FVKESK. The CDR3 here is CASSPGTGVSPLHF. As DNA, the CDR3 is TGTGCCAGCAGCCCAGGGACAGGGGTTTCACCCCTCCACTTT.

The gene calls are TRBV24-1 and TRBJ2-2, with D possibly being TRBD1 (5 bases). Germline CDR1 reads KGHDR; CDR2 reads SFDVKD. The CDR3 runs 14 residues. The V end lost 5 bases, the J end lost 7 bases, and 13 bases lay between the germline ends. This CDR3 reads CATSGQGLVGELFF. CDR3 bases: TGTGCCACCAGTGGTCAGGGATTGGTCGGGGAGCTGTTTTTT.